The next 25 T cell receptor beta chains were all read from a single sample in a study of blood T cell repertoires in COVID-19. The table came from immunoSEQ multiplex PCR; TCRdb's copy has only in-frame clones and leaves some out. Among around 140,000 clones, just under 90% were seen once, and the ten largest hold over 8.5%. The sample taken for sequencing was peripheral blood. The receptor source for this set is a woman aged 50 to 60 with active or convalescent COVID-19.

The rearrangement links TRBV7-3 to TRBJ2-5; TRBD2 aligns across 8 bases. The V gene's germline CDR1 is SGHTA and CDR2 FQGTGA. Losses at the gene ends were 2 bases for V and 5 bases for J; bases not matched to a gene: 7. CDR3 size: 15 residues. The CDR3 bases are TGTGCCAGCAGCTTAGGCGGGGGGCTCAGGGAGACCCAGTACTTC. It encodes CASSLGGGLRETQYF.

This chain connects TRBV27 to TRBJ2-2; TRBD2 aligns across 10 bases. Germline V gives CDR1 MNHEY, CDR2 SMNVEV (reference sequence). Unmatched junction bases numbered 2, after V lost 6 bases and J lost 1 base. There are 15 residues in the CDR3. In nucleotides, the CDR3 is TGTGCCAGCAGCCCTAGCGGGAGGAACACCGGGGAGCTGTTTTTT. Its translation: CASSPSGRNTGELFF.

This chain uses TRBV21-1 with TRBJ2-5; the table's D call, TRBD2, has no DNA check behind it. TRBV21-1 is a listed pseudogene. The CDR3 covers 18 residues. The DNA for the CDR3 is TGTGCCAGCAGCAAAGGGAAAGGACTAGCGGGGGGGCAAGAGACCCAGTACTTC. Its translation: CASSKGKGLAGGQETQYF.

The rearrangement uses TRBV11-2 and TRBJ2-5; 9 bases fit TRBD2. The CDR3 totals 15 residues. The trim removed 5 bases at V and 5 bases at J, leaving 9 bases unmatched. Germline V gene sequence: CDR1 SGHAT, CDR2 FQNNGV. Here the CDR3 reads CASSNPQAGGETQYF. CDR3 coding DNA: TGTGCCAGCAGCAACCCCCAAGCGGGAGGCGAGACCCAGTACTTC.

The chain uses TRBV25-1 and TRBJ1-1; TRBD1 is a possible D gene (6 bases). CDR1 and CDR2 from the germline V gene are MGHDK and SYGVNS. V was shortened by 3 bases and J by 8 bases, with 10 bases between the two germline ends. The CDR3 spans 12 residues. The CDR3 here is CASSDPGTEAFF. DNA of the CDR3: TGTGCCAGCAGTGACCCCGGGACAGAAGCTTTCTTT.

V and J are TRBV7-2 and TRBJ2-2, with D possibly TRBD1 on 6 matching bases. V lost 1 base, J lost 7 bases, and 16 bases lay in between. This CDR3 has 16 residues. From germline, CDR1 is SGHTA and CDR2 FQGNSA. The CDR3 nucleotides are TGTGCCAGCAGCTTAGAGTCGTGGGGGCAGGACGGGGAGCTGTTTTTT. Amino acid sequence: CASSLESWGQDGELFF.

The rearrangement links TRBV24-1 to TRBJ2-4, with TRBD1 matching over 9 bases. J lost 7 bases, V lost 1 base, and 1 base had no gene match. This CDR3 has 14 amino acids. CDR1 KGHDR and CDR2 SFDVKD come from the germline V gene. The CDR3 sequence: CATSDFGTGNIQYF. CDR3 nucleotides: TGTGCCACCAGTGATTTTGGGACAGGGAACATTCAGTACTTC.

This chain joins TRBV27 and TRBJ1-1; D remains unclear. V gave up 2 bases and J gave up 1 base, with 14 bases separating them. This CDR3 is built from 16 residues. The V gene's germline CDR1 is MNHEY and CDR2 SMNVEV (reference sequence). CDR3 sequence: CASSLAPPTENTEAFF. The CDR3 DNA follows: TGTGCCAGCAGTTTAGCCCCGCCTACAGAGAACACTGAAGCTTTCTTT.

V usage is TRBV6-6 and J usage is TRBJ1-2, with a tentative D call TRBD1 (6 bases). With 2 bases removed from V and 2 bases from J, the gap between germline ends came to 9 bases. CDR3 length: 14 residues. Germline CDR1 reads MNHNY; CDR2 reads SVGAGI (reference sequence). The CDR3 is CASSYTTGNYGYTF. Written as DNA, the CDR3 is TGTGCCAGCAGTTACACCACAGGGAACTATGGCTACACCTTC.

The chain combines TRBV27 with TRBJ2-7; 9 nucleotides align to TRBD1. The CDR3 contains 14 residues. The V gene's germline CDR1 is MNHEY and CDR2 SMNVEV (reference sequence). V trimming: 5 bases; J trimming: 4 bases; junction bases outside the gene matches: 6. The CDR3 DNA follows: TGTGCCAGCAGTCCCACGACAGGGGGTTACGAGCAGTACTTC. It encodes CASSPTTGGYEQYF.

This chain links TRBV7-3 with TRBJ1-1; tentative D call: TRBD1 (5 bases). The germline V and J ends were trimmed by 4 bases and 1 base, with 7 bases remaining between them. Per the germline V gene, CDR1 is SGHTA and CDR2 is FQGTGA. This CDR3 contains 13 residues. In DNA form, the CDR3 reads TGTGCCAGCAGCTCGGGGGGGAACACTGAAGCTTTCTTT. It is translated as CASSSGGNTEAFF.

The V call is TRBV7-2, the J call TRBJ2-2, with TRBD1 as a possible D gene (6 bases). Trimming left V 6 bases short and J 3 bases short, with 11 bases between. The length of the CDR3 is 14 residues. Germline V gene lookup returns CDR1 SGHTA and CDR2 FQGNSA. The CDR3 coding sequence is TGTGCCAGCAGTTCCGACAGGCACACCGGGGAGCTGTTTTTT. As protein: CASSSDRHTGELFF.

J is TRBJ2-2 and V is TRBV30, with TRBD2 identical over 7 bases. Germline V gene data show CDR1 as GTSNPN and CDR2 as SVGIG (reference sequence). The J segment lost 8 bases and the V segment lost 5 bases, leaving 14 bases of the junction unmatched. This CDR3 has 15 amino acids. The CDR3: CAWGMAGRNGGELFF. The CDR3 region has the DNA TGTGCCTGGGGTATGGCCGGGAGGAACGGAGGGGAGCTGTTTTTT.

This sequence joins TRBV5-1 and TRBJ1-1; 8 bases line up with TRBD1. V lost 6 bases to trimming and J lost 1 base; unmatched junction nucleotides: 5. The CDR3 consists of 14 residues. Per germline, CDR1 SGHRS and CDR2 YFSETQ. CDR3: CASTPDRGNTEAFF. Written as DNA, the CDR3 is TGCGCCAGCACTCCCGACAGGGGGAACACTGAAGCTTTCTTT.

The count of this clone is one. This rearrangement joins TRBV21-1 to TRBJ2-5; the table names TRBD1, a call not compared with the DNA. TRBV21-1 is flagged as a pseudogene. The CDR3 runs to 15 residues. The CDR3 protein is CASSKVWQGGETQYF. The DNA of the CDR3 is TGTGCCAGCAGCAAAGTCTGGCAGGGTGGGGAGACCCAGTACTTC.

The chain is built from TRBV7-8 and TRBJ1-5, with D unclear. The germline V gene encodes CDR1 SGHVS and CDR2 FQNEAQ. Trimming pared 5 bases from V and 6 bases from J, leaving 20 bases between. The CDR3 contains 16 residues. This CDR3 is CASSPLPTAPGQPQHF. CDR3 bases: TGTGCCAGCAGCCCCCTCCCCACGGCGCCAGGTCAGCCCCAGCATTTT.

This clone was detected only once. The chain recombines TRBV6-2 or TRBV6-3 with TRBJ2-3; 8 bases are shared with TRBD2. J gave up 6 bases and V 4 bases, and 9 bases lay outside the gene matches. CDR1 and CDR2 (germline): MNHEY, SVGEGT. The CDR3 has 15 residues. The CDR3 is CASSFSAGGQDTQYF. In nucleotides, the CDR3 is TGTGCCAGCAGTTTTTCGGCGGGGGGCCAGGATACGCAGTATTTT.

As concerns this clone: A read error may account for a junction end that differs from germline. The chain has TRBV28 and TRBJ1-5; TRBD1 matches 8 bases. Germline-derived CDR1 and CDR2 are MDHEN and SYDVKM. The CDR3 extends over 11 amino acids. Here the CDR3 DNA reads TGTGCCAGCAGTTCGGACAGGGAGCCGAAATTT. Protein: CASSSDREPKF.

The rearrangement links TRBV18 to TRBJ1-5, with D unclear. With 4 bases removed from V and 2 bases from J, the gap between germline ends came to 12 bases. Germline V lookup: CDR1 KGHSH, CDR2 LQKENI. CDR3 length equals 15 residues. The CDR3 sequence: CASSLRAVGNQPQHF. The DNA for the CDR3 is TGTGCCAGCTCACTGCGGGCCGTGGGCAATCAGCCCCAGCATTTT.

The genes are TRBV9 and TRBJ1-4; TRBD1 might be the D (6 bases). With 0 bases removed from V and 0 bases from J, the gap between germline ends came to 9 bases. Germline V gene sequence: CDR1 SGDLS, CDR2 YYNGEE. This CDR3 is built from 16 residues. The CDR3 DNA reads TGTGCCAGCAGCGTAGGGGCAGGGGCAACTAATGAAAAACTGTTTTTT. Its translation: CASSVGAGATNEKLFF.

This sequence joins TRBV2 and TRBJ1-1; 7 positions agree with TRBD1. The CDR3 spans 16 residues. Germline CDR1 SNHLY, CDR2 FYNNEI. V shed 2 bases and J 5 bases; nucleotides not matched to a gene: 11. CDR3 protein: CASSETRVRRGTEAFF. In nucleotides, the CDR3 is TGTGCCAGCAGTGAAACGAGGGTTCGCAGGGGGACTGAAGCTTTCTTT.

The chain links TRBV3-1 (or the pseudogene TRBV3-2) to TRBJ2-1; D is uncertain. The V and J ends lost 1 base and 2 bases respectively, with 6 bases between them. The CDR3 extends over 14 amino acids. CDR1 is LGHDT and CDR2 is YNNKEL in the germline V gene (reference sequence). The CDR3 protein is CASSQGSPYNEQFF. In DNA, the CDR3 is TGTGCCAGCAGCCAAGGGAGCCCCTACAATGAGCAGTTCTTC.

The chain couples TRBV7-2 to TRBJ1-2; 7 bases are a match to TRBD1. The CDR3 length is 13 residues. Germline values: CDR1 SGHTA, CDR2 FQGNSA. V lost 7 bases, J lost 5 bases, and 7 bases stayed unmatched. DNA of the CDR3: TGTGCCAGCAAAGGACAGGAAGGTTATGGCTACACCTTC. Its translation: CASKGQEGYGYTF.

The chain links TRBV30 to TRBJ1-1, with 8 bases identical to TRBD1. CDR3 size: 13 residues. Germline lookup yields CDR1 GTSNPN and CDR2 SVGIG (reference sequence). V trimming: 2 bases; J trimming: 10 bases; junction bases outside the gene matches: 9. The CDR3 nucleotides are TGTGCCTGGAGTCCCAAGGACAGGGACCGAGCTTTCTTT. This codes for CAWSPKDRDRAFF.

V is TRBV29-1 and J is TRBJ1-2; D is possibly TRBD1 (5 bases). The V end was cut by 0 bases, the J end by 6 bases, with 23 bases between. CDR1 and CDR2 (germline): SQVTM, ANQGSEA. The CDR3 is made up of 17 amino acids. CDR3 region: CSVEDLGRLYGTDGYTF. Written as DNA, the CDR3 is TGCAGCGTTGAAGATCTGGGCAGGCTATACGGGACTGATGGCTACACCTTC.